This passage covers 27 T cell receptor beta chains from one sample sequenced in a study of tumor-infiltrating lymphocytes in primary liver carcinoma. Co-extraction of both nucleic acids (RNA and DNA) used roughly 18-32 mg of unsorted bulk tissue. TCR beta cDNA was made from 400 to 500 ng total RNA with a constant-region primer. It was through three nested multiplex PCR rounds of slightly modified ARM-PCR that TCR beta libraries arose. TRBV1-TRBV30 forward primers paired with a C-beta reverse primer were used in the first two PCR rounds, which ran roughly 9 cycles each. TCRdb reanalysed the multiplex PCR reads using MiXCR and keeps one entry per CDR3 protein. The sample yields around 80,000 distinct CDR3 sequences, 72% seen once. The sequenced sample consisted of liver tumor tissue from sampling region 1. Subset denoted: tumor region T1, superior pole. Receptors were obtained from a man aged 35 to 55 with primary liver carcinoma and hepatitis B virus infection.

This clonotype was observed a handful of times. This may come from a read error, since a much larger clone is one base off. The conserved final phenylalanine or tryptophan is absent from the CDR3, which likely points to a read error. The chain carries TRBV5-1 and TRBJ1-2, with TRBD1 matching 7 bases. CDR1 and CDR2 from the germline V gene are SGHRS and YFSETQ. Trimming removed 1 base from V and 3 bases from J; junction bases left unmatched: 6. The CDR3 has 15 residues. The CDR3 region is CASSLQHTGDYGYTL. CDR3 nucleotide sequence: TGCGCCAGCAGCTTGCAACACACAGGGGACTATGGCTACACCCTC.

This clonotype was observed many times. The junction departs from germline at one end; a sequencing error may be responsible. The chain uses TRBV6-5 and TRBJ1-1; D not certain. Germline lookup yields CDR1 MNHEY and CDR2 SVGAGI. The length of the CDR3 is 14 residues. The CDR3 spells CASSYSPGNAEAFF. Here the CDR3 DNA reads TGTGCCAGCAGTTACTCGCCGGGGAACGCTGAAGCTTTCTTT.

The table lists this clonotype with a few counts. CDR3 sequence reads: CASSMIGDTEAFF. As DNA, the CDR3 is TGTGCCAGTAGTATGATTGGGGACACTGAAGCTTTCTTT. The rearrangement uses TRBV19 and TRBJ1-1, with D uncertain. V lost 3 bases to trimming and J lost 3 bases, with 8 bases between them. Germline V gene data show CDR1 as LNHDA and CDR2 as SQIVND (reference sequence). This CDR3 is 13 amino acids long.

As for this clonotype: Likely a read error: the CDR3 ends without its conserved phenylalanine or tryptophan. V gene TRBV11-2 combines with J gene TRBJ2-5; no clear D. This CDR3 region has 16 residues. Per germline, CDR1 SGHAT and CDR2 FQNNGV. The ends were cut back, 10 bases at V and 0 bases at J, with 21 bases in the middle. Written as DNA, the CDR3 is TGTGCCAACAGATCCCGAGACTCGGCCCACCAAGAGACCCAGTACCTC. It is translated as CANRSRDSAHQETQYL.

Notes on this clonotype: This is likely a read error, given that the CDR3 carries no conserved phenylalanine or tryptophan at its end. The V and J genes are TRBV11-2 and TRBJ2-6, with 8 bases matching TRBD1. With V trimmed by 5 bases and J by 1 base, 10 bases remained unmatched. CDR1 and CDR2 from the germline V gene are SGHAT and FQNNGV. This CDR3 is built from 18 residues. In DNA, the CDR3 is TGTGCCAGCAGCCAGCGGACAGGGTTTGTGTCTGGGGCCAACGTCCTGACTCTC. It encodes CASSQRTGFVSGANVLTL.

About this clonotype: The junction does not match germline at one end; this may be a read error. The rearrangement links TRBV11-2 to TRBJ2-7; 9 bases map to TRBD1. This CDR3 has 15 residues. CDR1 is SGHAT and CDR2 is FQNNGV in the germline V gene. The CDR3 nucleotides are TGTGCCAGCAGTTCTACAGGGGGCCGGATGTACGAACAGTACTTC. Its protein is CASSSTGGRMYEQYF.

DNA for the CDR3: TGTGCCAGCAGGAGAAGAGGGGGCGCGACGCAGTATTTT. Translated: CASRRRGGATQYF. This sequence joins TRBV6-5 and TRBJ2-3; TRBD1 matches 7 bases. Germline CDR1 is MNHEY and CDR2 is SVGAGI. V shed 6 bases and J 9 bases; nucleotides not matched to a gene: 9. CDR3 length: 13 amino acids.

On this clonotype itself: A single base separates this from a much larger clone, so it may be a read error. The chain has TRBV28 and TRBJ1-4; D is unresolved. The CDR3 is 13 amino acids. Germline CDR1 is MDHEN and CDR2 is SYDVKM. The V and J ends lost 3 bases and 3 bases respectively, with 5 bases between them. The chain's CDR3 is CASSFFANEKLFF. The CDR3 region has the DNA TGTGCCAGCAGTTTTTTCGCTAATGAAAAACTGTTTTTT.

This clonotype was counted between two and nine times. Its ends do not fully match the called genes, so a read error is possible. The chain is built from TRBV29-1 and TRBJ2-2; 7 bases fit TRBD1. This CDR3 region has 11 residues. In germline, CDR1 is SQVTM, CDR2 ANQGSEA. The CDR3 is CSRGNTRELFF. The CDR3 nucleotides read TGTTCCAGGGGGAACACCAGGGAGCTGTTTTTT.

This clonotype was seen once. With a much larger clone just one base away, this may be a read error. The chain couples TRBV6-5 to TRBJ2-7; possibly TRBD2 for D (6 bases). Germline-derived CDR1 and CDR2 are MNHEY and SVGAGI. CDR3 length equals 15 residues. CDR3 protein: CTSSPPGTAPYEQYF. The CDR3 DNA follows: TGTACCAGCAGTCCCCCCGGGACTGCACCCTACGAGCAGTACTTC.

Regarding this clonotype: In this CDR3 the conserved last residue, phenylalanine or tryptophan, is missing, so a read error is likely. The gene calls are TRBV11-2 and TRBJ2-3; D is perhaps TRBD1 or TRBD2 (6 bases each). CDR1 and CDR2 (germline): SGHAT, FQNNGV. The CDR3 has 16 residues. This CDR3 is CASGLDLGGLTDTQYS. For the CDR3, the DNA is TGTGCCAGTGGCTTAGATCTGGGGGGCCTCACAGATACACAGTATTCT.

Many counts were recorded for this clonotype. This chain joins TRBV15 and TRBJ2-7; the match to TRBD1 covers 8 bases. Germline trimming cut 5 bases from V and 4 bases from J; bases unmatched to any gene: 7. The CDR3 has 14 residues. Germline-derived CDR1 and CDR2 are LNHNV and YYDKDF (reference sequence). CDR3 nucleotide sequence: TGTGCCACCAGCGCACGGACAGGGAGATACGAGCAGTACTTC. This gives the protein CATSARTGRYEQYF.

This clonotype has a handful of counts. The chain is built from TRBV20-1 and TRBJ2-1; tentatively, D is TRBD2 (6 bases). The length of the CDR3 is 14 residues. Germline V gene data show CDR1 as DFQATT and CDR2 as SNEGSKA (reference sequence). The V end lost 3 bases, the J end lost 0 bases, and 9 bases lay between the germline ends. CDR3 in DNA: TGCAGTGCTAGCGGGAGAAACTCCTACAATGAGCAGTTCTTC. Protein sequence: CSASGRNSYNEQFF.

As to this clonotype: Mismatch with germline at one junction end may stem from a read error. The chain uses TRBV11-2 and TRBJ2-7; tentatively, D is TRBD1 (5 bases). Germline V CDR1 and CDR2: SGHAT, FQNNGV. The CDR3 sequence is 15 residues long. CDR3 region: CASSLDETETYELYF. The CDR3 nucleotides are TGTGCCAGCAGCTTAGATGAGACAGAAACCTACGAGCTGTACTTC.

The table lists this clonotype with a few counts. This chain links TRBV7-9 with TRBJ2-3; no clear D gene. Germline V gene sequence: CDR1 SEHNR, CDR2 FQNEAQ (reference sequence). The germline V and J ends were trimmed by 5 bases and 3 bases, with 12 bases remaining between them. The CDR3 consists of 14 residues. In DNA, the CDR3 is TGTGCCAGCAGCGGCCCAAGGGCGACAGATACGCAGTATTTT. This sequence encodes CASSGPRATDTQYF.

Notes on this clonotype: The junction differs from germline at one of its ends, possibly a read error. The rearrangement links TRBV11-2 to TRBJ2-1, with 9 bases lining up with TRBD2. The germline V gene encodes CDR1 SGHAT and CDR2 FQNNGV. CDR3 length: 15 residues. The CDR3 DNA reads TGTGTCAGCAGCTTAGAGTTAGCGGGAGTGGATGAGCAGTTCTTC. This encodes CVSSLELAGVDEQFF.

Turning to this clonotype: The CDR3 does not end in the conserved phenylalanine or tryptophan, so this is likely a read error. The CDR3 protein is CASSLGLAGTNEQFL. The CDR3 region has the DNA TGTGCCAGCAGCTTAGGACTAGCGGGAACTAATGAGCAGTTCTTA. The V gene is TRBV7-8, the J gene TRBJ2-1; the match to TRBD2 covers 11 bases. Germline V gene lookup returns CDR1 SGHVS and CDR2 FQNEAQ. CDR3 length: 15 amino acids. Trimming at V came to 1 base and at J to 7 bases, leaving 3 bases not matched to a gene.

To note about this clonotype: At one end the junction does not follow the germline gene, possibly because of a read error. The chain's CDR3 is CANSDLSYERYF. Written as DNA, the CDR3 is TGCGCCAACAGTGATTTATCCTACGAGCGGTACTTC. The chain joins TRBV10-1 to TRBJ2-7; the D is unclear. The CDR3 has 12 residues. The germline V gene has CDR1 WNHNN and CDR2 SYGVQD (reference sequence).

This clonotype was detected only a few times. The CDR3 end shows no conserved phenylalanine or tryptophan, and so a read error is likely. DNA for the CDR3: TGCGCCAGCAGCTCACGAACTGGGACAGTCGCCGGGGAGCTGTTTTCT. Protein: CASSSRTGTVAGELFS. V usage is TRBV5-1 and J usage is TRBJ2-2, with 7 nucleotides matching TRBD1. The CDR3 is 16 residues long. The J segment lost 6 bases and the V segment lost 3 bases, leaving 11 bases of the junction unmatched. Germline CDR1 SGHRS, CDR2 YFSETQ.

Regarding this clonotype: This may come from a read error, since a much larger clone is one base off. This rearrangement joins TRBV28 to TRBJ2-1; no clear D. The CDR3 totals 11 residues. Germline V gene data show CDR1 as MDHEN and CDR2 as SYDVKM. V dropped 7 bases and J dropped 7 bases, with 8 bases sitting between them. Here the CDR3 reads CASTKVNEQFF. As DNA, the CDR3 is TGTGCCAGCACTAAGGTGAATGAGCAGTTCTTC.

This clonotype has only a few counts. The J gene is TRBJ2-7, the V gene TRBV6-5; 7 bases agree with TRBD1. Germline values: CDR1 MNHEY, CDR2 SVGAGI. Trimming at V came to 2 bases and at J to 13 bases, leaving 14 bases not matched to a gene. The CDR3 sequence is 14 residues long. CDR3 region: CASSYAETGDERYF. Here the CDR3 DNA reads TGTGCCAGCAGTTACGCCGAAACAGGGGACGAGCGATACTTC.

As for this clonotype: This CDR3 is missing its conserved last phenylalanine or tryptophan, likely due to a read error. This rearrangement joins TRBV28 to TRBJ2-1; weak D call: TRBD1 (5 bases). Germline V CDR1 and CDR2: MDHEN, SYDVKM. CDR3 length: 15 residues. The ends were cut back, 10 bases at V and 8 bases at J, with 24 bases in the middle. CDR3 residues: CATSLGRRPGYEQFL. CDR3 sequence (DNA): TGTGCCACCTCCCTGGGGCGGCGCCCTGGCTATGAGCAGTTCTTA.

As for this clonotype: Mismatch with germline at one junction end may stem from a read error. The chain uses TRBV12-3 or TRBV12-4 and TRBJ1-2; 7 positions match TRBD1. This CDR3 is built from 15 residues. DNA for the CDR3: TGTGCCAGTAGTTTAAAGGACAGGCCCGTCTATGGCTACACCTTC. This encodes CASSLKDRPVYGYTF.

Judged by abundance, this clonotype is medium-sized. This rearrangement joins TRBV24-1 to TRBJ2-7; D gene uncertain. This CDR3 contains 13 residues. Germline V gene lookup returns CDR1 KGHDR and CDR2 SFDVKD. The V gene lost 3 bases and the J gene lost 0 bases, with 5 bases spanning the gap. The DNA for the CDR3 is TGTGCCACCAGTGATCCCCCCTCCTACGAGCAGTACTTC. As protein: CATSDPPSYEQYF.

Points on this clonotype: Germline is not matched at one junction end, which may reflect a read error. V is TRBV11-2 and J is TRBJ2-1; D gene uncertain. The CDR3 runs to 15 residues. Per the germline V gene, CDR1 is SGHAT and CDR2 is FQNNGV. CDR3: CVTGQDQPPYSEQFF. The CDR3 DNA sequence: TGTGTCACCGGGCAAGACCAGCCACCCTACAGTGAGCAGTTCTTC.

Worth noting for this clonotype: A much more abundant neighbour one base away suggests this may be a read error. This chain connects TRBV7-9 to TRBJ2-7; the match to TRBD2 covers 13 bases. This CDR3 spans 14 amino acids. Trimming took 1 base from V and 12 from J; bases not matched to a gene: 6. Germline CDR1 and CDR2: SEHNR and FQNEAQ (reference sequence). CDR3 bases: TGTGCCAGCAGCTTAGGAGGGACTAGCGGGACTCGGTACTTC. Its protein product is CASSLGGTSGTRYF.

Points on this clonotype: The junction differs from germline at one of its ends, possibly a read error. The V and J genes are TRBV4-1 and TRBJ1-5; TRBD1 might be the D (5 bases). Germline V gene lookup returns CDR1 MGHRA and CDR2 YSYEKL. The CDR3 is made up of 15 amino acids. The CDR3 reads CVSSQTYGGNQPQHF. For the CDR3, the DNA is TGCGTCAGCAGTCAAACATACGGGGGGAATCAGCCCCAGCATTTT.